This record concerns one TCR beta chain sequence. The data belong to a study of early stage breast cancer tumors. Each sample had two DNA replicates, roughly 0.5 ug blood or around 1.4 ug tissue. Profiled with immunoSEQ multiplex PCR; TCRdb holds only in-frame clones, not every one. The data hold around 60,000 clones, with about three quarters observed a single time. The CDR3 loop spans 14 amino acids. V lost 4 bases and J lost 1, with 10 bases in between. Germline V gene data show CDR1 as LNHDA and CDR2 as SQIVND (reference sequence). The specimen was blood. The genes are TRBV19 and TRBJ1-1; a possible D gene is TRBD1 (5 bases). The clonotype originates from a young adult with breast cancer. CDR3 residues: CASSTYGGNTEAFF. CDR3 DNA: TGTGCCAGTAGTACGTACGGGGGGAACACTGAAGCTTTCTTT.